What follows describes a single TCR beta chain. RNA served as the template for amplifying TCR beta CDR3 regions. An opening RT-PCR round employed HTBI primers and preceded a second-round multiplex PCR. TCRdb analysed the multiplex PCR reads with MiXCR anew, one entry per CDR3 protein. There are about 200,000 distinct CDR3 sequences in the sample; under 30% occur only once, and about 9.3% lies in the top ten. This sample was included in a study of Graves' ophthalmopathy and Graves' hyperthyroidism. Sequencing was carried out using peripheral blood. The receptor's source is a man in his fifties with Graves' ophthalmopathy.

In nucleotides, the CDR3 is TGTGCCAGTAAGATGTCAGAAGCCCGAGAGACCCAGTACTTC. Translation gives CASKMSEARETQYF. This chain links TRBV6-4 with TRBJ2-5; D is uncertain. The V and J ends lost 9 bases and 4 bases respectively, with 18 bases between them. Germline CDR1 is MRHNA and CDR2 is SNTAGT. The CDR3 runs 14 residues.